A single sample gave rise to the 30 T cell receptor beta chains below, sequenced in a study of PD-1 blockade in classical Hodgkin lymphoma. Time point meaning: cycle 4 day 1 (C4D1), after five to seven weeks of nivolumab. With no exception, relapse followed autologous stem cell transplantation in all patients, and brentuximab vedotin exposure varied. Thawed PBMCs yielded CD4+ T cells through magnetic negative selection. Generated by immunoSEQ multiplex PCR, the TCRdb table keeps only in-frame clones and is missing some. The sample yields 20,000 to 25,000 clones, 70% to 80% seen once. The source material was CD4+ T cells from blood, sampled before the fourth cycle of nivolumab. The receptors originated from a human donor with classical Hodgkin lymphoma.

V and J are TRBV6-1 and TRBJ2-3, with 10 bases lining up with TRBD2. With V trimmed by 2 bases and J by 5 bases, 10 bases remained unmatched. The CDR3 length is 17 residues. Germline loops: CDR1 MNHNS, CDR2 SASEGT. CDR3 amino acids: CASSEQKAGGPGDTQYF. CDR3 DNA sequence: TGTGCCAGCAGTGAACAGAAAGCGGGGGGGCCAGGAGATACGCAGTATTTT.

The CDR3 loop is CATSPYGFNQPQHF. In nucleotides, the CDR3 is TGTGCCACCTCCCCCTACGGGTTCAATCAGCCCCAGCATTTT. The chain links TRBV19 to TRBJ1-5, with no clear D. The V end lost 10 bases, the J end lost 3 bases, and 16 bases lay between the germline ends. The CDR3 is 14 amino acids. Germline values: CDR1 LNHDA, CDR2 SQIVND (reference sequence).

The chain couples TRBV19 to TRBJ1-1; a weak D match, TRBD1 (5 bases). V was trimmed by 8 bases and J by 2 bases, leaving 12 bases between them. This CDR3 has 13 amino acids. Germline CDR1 reads LNHDA; CDR2 reads SQIVND (reference sequence). The CDR3 DNA is TGTGCCAGTCGACGAGGGGTCAACACTGAAGCTTTCTTT. Its protein is CASRRGVNTEAFF.

The V call is TRBV9, the J call TRBJ1-2, with D uncertain. CDR1 is SGDLS and CDR2 is YYNGEE in the germline V gene. With 0 bases removed from V and 2 bases from J, the gap between germline ends came to 8 bases. The CDR3 has 14 residues. The CDR3, as DNA: TGTGCCAGCAGCGTAGGGGCCAAAAACTATGGCTACACCTTC. It yields the protein CASSVGAKNYGYTF.

The chain is built from TRBV11-2 and TRBJ2-5; D uncertain. Deletions cut 5 bases from V and 8 bases from J, with 9 bases between. CDR3 length equals 11 residues. The germline V gene has CDR1 SGHAT and CDR2 FQNNGV. CDR3 in DNA: TGTGCCAGCAGCAATGGCAGAACCCAGTACTTC. This sequence encodes CASSNGRTQYF.

The gene calls are TRBV19 and TRBJ2-3; D remains unclear. Deletions cut 8 bases from V and 4 bases from J, with 10 bases between. Germline CDR1 and CDR2: LNHDA and SQIVND (reference sequence). The CDR3 covers 12 residues. As DNA, the CDR3 is TGTGCCAGTGCAACCCAGGCAGATACGCAGTATTTT. Residues: CASATQADTQYF.

By frequency in the sample, this clone is medium-sized. The chain recombines TRBV27 with TRBJ1-2; D is possibly TRBD1 (5 bases). The V gene's germline CDR1 is MNHEY and CDR2 SMNVEV (reference sequence). This CDR3 has 14 residues. V lost 7 bases, J lost 6 bases, and 18 bases lay in between. CDR3 protein: CASKTRAQGNGYTF. The CDR3 DNA reads TGTGCCAGCAAGACCAGGGCCCAGGGAAATGGCTACACCTTC.

The chain uses TRBV4-2 and TRBJ2-5; D unresolved. The germline V gene encodes CDR1 LGHNA and CDR2 YNFKEQ. The V gene lost 0 bases and the J gene lost 3 bases, with 11 bases spanning the gap. The CDR3 is 15 amino acids. The CDR3 spells CASSQEVGVKETQYF. In DNA, the CDR3 is TGTGCCAGCAGCCAAGAGGTAGGAGTCAAAGAGACCCAGTACTTC.

The chain joins TRBV18 to TRBJ2-1; 9 bases match TRBD1. Germline V gene data show CDR1 as KGHSH and CDR2 as LQKENI. There are 17 residues in the CDR3. Trimming removed 1 base from V and 3 bases from J; junction bases left unmatched: 7. CDR3 protein: CASSPLSGQGSYNEQFF. In DNA, the CDR3 is TGTGCCAGCTCACCACTCTCGGGACAGGGTAGCTACAATGAGCAGTTCTTC.

This chain joins TRBV4-3 and TRBJ2-1; D perhaps matches TRBD2 (6 bases). This CDR3 has 13 amino acids. Germline lookup yields CDR1 LGHNA and CDR2 YSLEER. The V gene lost 0 bases and the J gene lost 15 bases, with 15 bases spanning the gap. Written as DNA, the CDR3 is TGCGCCAGCAGCCAAGATCGCAACCGCGGGACGTTCTTC. This gives the protein CASSQDRNRGTFF.

The chain employs TRBV18 and TRBJ1-2; maybe TRBD1 (5 bases). The CDR3 is 13 amino acids. Looked up from germline, CDR1 is KGHSH and CDR2 is LQKENI. The V gene lost 2 bases and the J gene lost 4 bases, with 8 bases spanning the gap. CDR3 sequence reads: CASSPGDLYGYTF. The CDR3 DNA follows: TGTGCCAGCTCACCAGGGGACCTCTATGGCTACACCTTC.

The rearrangement links TRBV19 to TRBJ2-7; D possibly corresponds to TRBD1 (6 bases). The CDR3 loop spans 14 amino acids. CDR1 is LNHDA and CDR2 is SQIVND in the germline V gene (reference sequence). V shed 6 bases and J shed 5 bases, with 17 bases lying between them. This CDR3 is CASSVQGGENEQYF. CDR3 nucleotides: TGTGCCAGTAGCGTACAGGGTGGGGAGAACGAGCAGTACTTC.

This clone occurred once. This chain connects TRBV5-1 to TRBJ2-6; D might be TRBD2 (6 bases). In germline, CDR1 is SGHRS, CDR2 YFSETQ. CDR3 length: 17 amino acids. V was cut by 0 bases and J by 4 bases, with 14 bases left in between. The CDR3 DNA reads as TGCGCCAGCAGCTTGGTCCTGGGAGGTACAGGGGCCAACGTCCTGACTTTC. It codes for CASSLVLGGTGANVLTF.

The chain uses TRBV7-9 and TRBJ1-4, with 7 bases that match TRBD1. Germline V gene lookup returns CDR1 SEHNR and CDR2 FQNEAQ (reference sequence). The CDR3 covers 14 residues. The ends lost 1 base at V and 8 bases at J; junction bases unmatched: 4. Here the CDR3 reads CASSLGQGGEKLFF. In DNA, the CDR3 is TGTGCCAGCAGCTTAGGACAGGGTGGGGAAAAACTGTTTTTT.

This chain uses TRBV29-1 with TRBJ2-2; D remains ambiguous. V was pared by 2 bases and J by 6 bases, with 10 bases between. The length of the CDR3 is 13 residues. Per the germline V gene, CDR1 is SQVTM and CDR2 is ANQGSEA. The CDR3 here is CSVERVSAGELFF. CDR3 in DNA: TGCAGCGTTGAAAGGGTATCCGCCGGGGAGCTGTTTTTT.

The rearrangement uses TRBV5-1 and TRBJ1-4, with D perhaps matching TRBD1 (5 bases). CDR1 is SGHRS, CDR2 YFSETQ, per germline. The CDR3 contains 19 residues. V was shortened by 0 bases and J by 3 bases, with 21 bases between the two germline ends. The CDR3 DNA is TGCGCCAGCAGCTTGGCGTCCGAGGGGTCGACACAGCCTAATGAAAAACTGTTTTTT. Residues: CASSLASEGSTQPNEKLFF.

V is TRBV6-6 and J is TRBJ1-4; 7 nucleotides align to TRBD1. This CDR3 region has 16 residues. Trimming removed 2 bases from V and 8 bases from J; junction bases left unmatched: 11. Germline lookup yields CDR1 MNHNY and CDR2 SVGAGI (reference sequence). In nucleotides, the CDR3 is TGTGCCAGCAGTTACCCGTACCAGGGGGTCCGGGAAAAACTGTTTTTT. Its protein is CASSYPYQGVREKLFF.

This sequence joins TRBV4-1 and TRBJ1-3; D gene ambiguous. The V end lost 0 bases, the J end lost 4 bases, and 10 bases lay between the germline ends. The CDR3 spans 15 residues. Germline V lookup: CDR1 MGHRA, CDR2 YSYEKL. The CDR3 DNA follows: TGCGCCAGCAGCCAAGATCCGGGGTACGGAAACACCATATATTTT. Its translation: CASSQDPGYGNTIYF.

The chain employs TRBV29-1 and TRBJ2-7; D is unclear. The CDR3 is 11 amino acids. The germline V and J ends were trimmed by 6 bases and 5 bases, with 11 bases remaining between them. CDR1 is SQVTM, CDR2 ANQGSEA, per germline. The CDR3 nucleotides are TGCAGCGTCGCTCGGTTGGACGAGCAGTACTTC. Translating it yields CSVARLDEQYF.

The V and J genes are TRBV10-2 and TRBJ2-3; tentatively, D is TRBD2 (7 bases). V was pared by 10 bases and J by 1 base, with 21 bases between. The CDR3 extends over 16 amino acids. Germline CDR1 WSHSY, CDR2 SAAADI. The CDR3 region has the DNA TGCGCCACCTCGCCGGGGGGCAGAAGGGGCACAGATACGCAGTATTTT. It yields the protein CATSPGGRRGTDTQYF.

This clone was detected a few times. This rearrangement joins TRBV27 to TRBJ2-7; 7 bases align to TRBD1. Trimming at V came to 6 bases and at J to 0 bases, leaving 8 bases not matched to a gene. The CDR3 runs to 15 residues. Germline V lookup: CDR1 MNHEY, CDR2 SMNVEV (reference sequence). CDR3 sequence reads: CASRDGTAISYEQYF. CDR3 nucleotides: TGTGCCAGCAGGGACGGGACAGCGATCTCCTACGAGCAGTACTTC.

This clone was picked up a small number of times. V usage is TRBV27 and J usage is TRBJ2-3; D not resolved. The CDR3 loop spans 15 amino acids. Germline V gene data show CDR1 as MNHEY and CDR2 as SMNVEV (reference sequence). Trimming shortened V by 3 bases and J by 2 bases, and 12 bases separated the two germline ends. CDR3 DNA sequence: TGTGCCAGCAGTTTCGACGGAGAACCCACAGATACGCAGTATTTT. It encodes CASSFDGEPTDTQYF.

This clone occurred once. This CDR3 is CASSLAGPGDEKLFF. The CDR3 coding sequence is TGTGCCAGCAGCTTGGCCGGACCTGGGGATGAAAAACTGTTTTTT. The chain is built from TRBV5-4 and TRBJ1-4; no firm D call. Germline CDR1 is SGHNT and CDR2 is YYREEE (reference sequence). The ends were cut back, 0 bases at V and 6 bases at J, with 12 bases in the middle. The CDR3 length is 15 residues.

The CDR3 sequence is CASSPPDSEETQYF. For the CDR3, the DNA is TGTGCCAGCAGCCCCCCGGACAGCGAAGAGACCCAGTACTTC. This chain links TRBV6-5 with TRBJ2-5; possibly TRBD1 for D (6 bases). Trimming shortened V by 6 bases and J by 3 bases, and 14 bases separated the two germline ends. In germline, CDR1 is MNHEY, CDR2 SVGAGI. This CDR3 has 14 residues.

This sequence joins TRBV5-1 and TRBJ2-2, with D tentatively TRBD2 (5 bases). V lost 2 bases and J 3 bases, leaving 11 bases between the germline ends. Germline V CDR1 and CDR2: SGHRS, YFSETQ. The CDR3 is 15 residues long. The CDR3 coding sequence is TGCGCCAGCAGCTTAGCGCTAGCAGACACCGGGGAGCTGTTTTTT. Translated: CASSLALADTGELFF.

V gene TRBV5-4 combines with J gene TRBJ2-5; TRBD2 agrees at 9 bases. CDR1 is SGHNT, CDR2 YYREEE, per germline (reference sequence). The length of the CDR3 is 14 residues. The V gene end was trimmed by 3 bases and the J gene end by 6 bases; junction bases not matched to a gene: 6. The DNA of the CDR3 is TGTGCCAGCAGCTCGAGCGGGGGGCTTCAGACCCAGTACTTC. It codes for CASSSSGGLQTQYF.

The chain links TRBV5-1 to TRBJ2-2; no definite D call. This CDR3 contains 15 residues. V lost 3 bases, J lost 2 bases, and 11 bases lay in between. Germline V gene lookup returns CDR1 SGHRS and CDR2 YFSETQ. The DNA of the CDR3 is TGCGCCAGCAGCTACTACCGGGCCAACACCGGGGAGCTGTTTTTT. Translated, it gives CASSYYRANTGELFF.

V and J are TRBV6-1 and TRBJ2-3; 9 nucleotides agree with TRBD2. The V gene end was trimmed by 9 bases and the J gene end by 0 bases; junction bases not matched to a gene: 4. The CDR3 has 14 residues. CDR1 is MNHNS, CDR2 SASEGT, per germline. CDR3: CASLAGTSTDTQYF. CDR3 coding DNA: TGTGCCAGTCTAGCGGGAACTAGCACAGATACGCAGTATTTT.

The chain couples TRBV2 to TRBJ2-2; 11 nucleotides match TRBD2. Germline values: CDR1 SNHLY, CDR2 FYNNEI. The CDR3 spans 18 residues. The ends lost 6 bases at V and 0 bases at J; junction bases unmatched: 9. CDR3 DNA sequence: TGTGCCAGCAGCAGAACGGGACTAGCGGTCGCGAACACCGGGGAGCTGTTTTTT. Its protein product is CASSRTGLAVANTGELFF. The full variable domain, its missing parts supplied by reference TRBV2 and TRBJ2-2, is EPEVTQTPSHQVTQMGQEVILRCVPISNHLYFYWYRQILGQKVEFLVSFYNNEISEKSEIFDDQFSVERPDGSNFTLKIRSTKLEDSAMYFCASSRTGLAVANTGELFFGEGSRLTVL.

V is TRBV7-2 and J is TRBJ2-3, with 9 bases that match TRBD2. The CDR3 runs 16 residues. The V gene's germline CDR1 is SGHTA and CDR2 FQGNSA. Unmatched junction bases numbered 9, after V lost 5 bases and J lost 3 bases. The CDR3 sequence is CASSLTSGPPTDTQYF. CDR3 in DNA: TGTGCCAGCAGCCTTACTAGCGGGCCTCCTACAGATACGCAGTATTTT.